The text below deals with one T cell receptor beta chain. Its antigen is unknown. The junction and the germline gene differ at one end; a read error may be behind it. Each CDR3 protein is one row after TCRdb ran MiXCR on the PCR reads. This sample has 85,000 to 130,000 distinct CDR3 sequences; about 35% occur once, and the top ten carry 4% to 5%. Looked up from germline, CDR1 is SGHVS and CDR2 is FNYEAQ. The CDR3 is 19 amino acids. This entry comes from a study of molecular identifiers for immune sequencing clone quantification. Findings of the study overall: For highly expanded clones, sizes could be underestimated when identical TCR molecules share a barcode.

Sequencing was done on a sample of naive CD8+ T cells from blood, with Jurkat cell RNA spiked in. Subset noted: FACS-sorted CD8+CD4-CCR7+CD45RA+ naive T cells. The TCR sequence derives from a human donor in good health. Some libraries in this study had Jurkat cell RNA spiked in. The chain has TRBV7-6 and TRBJ2-2; D may be TRBD1 (6 bases). The CDR3 DNA is TGTGCCAGCAGCTTAAAAGTGAGACGTGGACAGATGAACACCGGGGAGCCGTTTTTT. This gives the protein CASSLKVRRGQMNTGEPFF.